In this sample, the clone carrying this T cell receptor beta chain turned up many times. Deletions cut 0 bases from V and 7 bases from J, with 19 bases between. The germline V gene has CDR1 DFQATT and CDR2 SNEGSKA (reference sequence). The CDR3 extends over 15 amino acids. The unsorted libraries originated from 2 million PBMCs that had been stored at -80 C. TCRdb recomputed calls from the 5' RACE reads with MiXCR, one row per CDR3 protein. The profile shows about 24,000 distinct CDR3 sequences, about an eighth of them singletons. The data belong to a study of neurological immune-mediated disorders. The sequence was obtained from a woman aged 40 to 49 with HTLV-1-associated myelopathy (HAM/TSP). The V call is TRBV20-1, the J call TRBJ2-7; tentative D call: TRBD1 (5 bases). The source material was PBMCs. CDR3 protein: CSARDMSHQGREQYF. Here the CDR3 DNA reads TGCAGTGCTAGAGATATGTCACATCAGGGCCGTGAGCAGTACTTC.